This T cell receptor (beta chain) is from a study of CD8+ T cells in alopecia areata. Study outcomes and limitations: Scalp clonality, along with expanded CD8+ clones among the top 100, was significantly decreased by tofacitinib. Because one nonresponder was included, the link of baseline CD8+ expansion to response is considered uncertain. The study found higher clonality in lesional than normal scalp, especially in alopecia totalis/universalis.

Germline CDR1 SEHNR, CDR2 FQNEAQ (reference sequence). The CDR3 totals 12 residues. Trimming cost V 5 bases and J 1 base, with 5 bases left between them. A remark on this clone: Its specificity is unknown.

Extraction and reverse transcription of RNA yielded cDNA as the sequencing template. Some clones are missing from TCRdb's copy, which holds only in-frame ones; the method was immunoSEQ multiplex PCR. The profile covers about 180,000 clones, with around 51% appearing a single time and around 10% taken by the ten largest. Treatment described: oral pan-JAK inhibitor, 5-10 mg twice daily. The clonotype originates from a human donor with alopecia areata. The J gene is TRBJ1-1, the V gene TRBV7-9; D gene unclear. Sequenced here: CD8+ T cells sorted from blood, sampled around week 54, from a patient treated with tofacitinib. CDR3 sequence reads: CASSQENTEAFF. The CDR3 DNA is TGTGCCAGCAGCCAAGAGAACACTGAAGCTTTCTTT.